This TCR beta chain stems from a study of early T cells in non-severe SARS-CoV-2 infection. This clonotype came up many times. Unmatched junction bases numbered 9, after V lost 5 bases and J lost 5 bases. The CDR3 is 15 amino acids. The germline gives CDR1 SGHTA, CDR2 FQGNSA. TCRdb reprocessed the 5' RACE reads via MiXCR and lists one record per CDR3 protein. The table shows some 34,000 distinct CDR3 sequences, with 8% to 10% occurring only once. This chain links TRBV7-2 with TRBJ2-5, with 9 bases matching TRBD1. Sequences were obtained from whole blood. This TCR was sampled from an adult who was a healthcare worker with PCR-confirmed SARS-CoV-2 infection or an uninfected control (not recorded which). CDR3 in amino acids: CASSIGGTGRETQYF. The DNA of the CDR3 is TGTGCCAGCAGCATAGGGGGGACAGGGAGGGAGACCCAGTACTTC.